The sequence of this T cell receptor beta chain was determined in a study of T cell repertoires in cytomegalovirus infection. Study as a whole: CMV infection plus the matching HLA type was flagged by public TCR beta signatures. Study-wide results and caveats: Of the TCR beta families, the public ones yielded a cumulative frequency that identified carriers of CMV plus the relevant HLA. The ex vivo response was dominated by HLA-C-restricted CMV-specific TCR beta clonotypes.

This clonotype was seen a handful of times. Its specificity is not known. The J segment lost 9 bases and the V segment lost 5 bases, leaving 9 bases of the junction unmatched. Germline values: CDR1 SEHNR, CDR2 FQNEAQ (reference sequence). The CDR3 extends over 15 amino acids. TCRdb ran MiXCR on the reads and lists one entry per CDR3 protein. The table shows about 100,000 distinct CDR3 sequences, with 20% to 30% occurring only once. The source of this sequence is a human donor in good health (CMV status not recorded). Some clones in this sample may be carry-over from other donors' samples. The source material was CD8+ T cells from PBMCs. V usage is TRBV7-9 and J usage is TRBJ2-1; 11 positions agree with TRBD2. In DNA, the CDR3 is TGTGCCAGCAGCGAAACTAGCGGGAGACACCTTGAGCAGTTCTTC. Its protein product is CASSETSGRHLEQFF. Using reference TRBV7-9 and TRBJ2-1 for the parts outside the CDR3, the full variable domain is DTGVSQNPRHKITKRGQNVTFRCDPISEHNRLYWYRQTLGQGPEFLTYFQNEAQLEKSRLLSDRFSAERPKGSFSTLEIQRTEQGDSAMYLCASSETSGRHLEQFFGPGTRLTVL.